Below, 5 T cell receptor beta chains from the same sample are listed, as sequenced in a study of T cell responses to AZD1222 COVID-19 vaccine. The protocol was immunoSEQ multiplex PCR, while the TCRdb copy is restricted to in-frame clones and leaves out a portion. There are roughly 160,000 clones in the sample; 88% occur only once, and around 5.5% lies in the top ten. The sample here was peripheral blood, taken on day 0 of AZD1222 vaccination. Receptors were obtained from an adult in good health.

This sequence joins TRBV12-3 or TRBV12-4 and TRBJ1-1, with a possible D match to TRBD1 (5 bases). The CDR3 loop spans 13 amino acids. The germline V and J ends were trimmed by 5 bases and 3 bases, with 10 bases remaining between them. For the CDR3, the DNA is TGTGCCAGCAGTCCCGGGACTTACACTGAAGCTTTCTTT. Amino acids: CASSPGTYTEAFF.

The chain uses TRBV5-1 and TRBJ2-3; D remains ambiguous. Germline CDR1 reads SGHRS; CDR2 reads YFSETQ. CDR3 length: 15 amino acids. V was cut by 1 base and J by 2 bases, with 11 bases left in between. As DNA, the CDR3 is TGCGCCAGCAGCTTGAACGGATGGGACACAGATACGCAGTATTTT. It translates to CASSLNGWDTDTQYF.

The chain employs TRBV7-9 and TRBJ2-1, with TRBD2 matching 8 bases. This CDR3 has 12 residues. Germline CDR1 is SEHNR and CDR2 is FQNEAQ (reference sequence). The CDR3 DNA reads as TGTGGTAGCGGGATACTTTACAATGAGCAGTTCTTC. It codes for CGSGILYNEQFF.

The rearrangement links TRBV28 to TRBJ2-1; no clear D gene. The CDR3 extends over 11 amino acids. The V end lost 3 bases, the J end lost 7 bases, and 4 bases lay between the germline ends. Germline assignment: CDR1 MDHEN and CDR2 SYDVKM. CDR3 protein: CASSFWNEQFF. Written as DNA, the CDR3 is TGTGCCAGCAGTTTCTGGAATGAGCAGTTCTTC. Using reference TRBV28 and TRBJ2-1 for the parts outside the CDR3, the full variable domain is DVKVTQSSRYLVKRTGEKVFLECVQDMDHENMFWYRQDPGLGLRLIYFSYDVKMKEKGDIPEGYSVSREKKERFSLILESASTNQTSMYLCASSFWNEQFFGPGTRLTVL.

V gene TRBV6-2 or TRBV6-3 combines with J gene TRBJ2-7; D is perhaps TRBD1 (6 bases). Trimming removed 5 bases from V and 3 bases from J, with 8 bases in between. CDR1 and CDR2 from the germline V gene are MNHEY and SVGEGT. This CDR3 is built from 12 residues. The CDR3 DNA sequence: TGTGCCAGCAGTCGGACAGTCTACGAGCAGTACTTC. Translating it yields CASSRTVYEQYF.